This T cell receptor (beta chain) was recovered during a study of graft-versus-host responses after intestinal transplantation. Study-wide context: Recipients uniformly received anti-thymocyte globulin induction, followed by tacrolimus and steroids for 2 to 4 years.

Overall study findings and caveats: In recipient marrow, GvH clones were found, and some appeared first in ileum or blood. Association was observed between peak circulating GvH clone levels and early post-transplant HvG declines. Allografts of one patient group, those with graft-donor T cell macrochimerism, had high graft-versus-host to host-versus-graft clonal ratios.

A note on this clone: Its target is not known.

This CDR3 has 15 amino acids. Per germline, CDR1 SGHRS and CDR2 YFSETQ. V lost 3 bases, J lost 1 base, and 6 bases stayed unmatched. Sequencing used immunoSEQ multiplex PCR; TCRdb keeps in-frame clones, though not all of them. Seen here are around 45,000 clones, 92% observed once, and the top ten hold 2% to 2.5%. This chain joins TRBV5-1 and TRBJ1-1; 7 positions match TRBD1. This TCR derives from a human donor who was the organ donor for an intestinal transplant. Source: unstimulated CD4+ T cells sorted from spleen or lymph node cells, taken before transplant. CDR3 in amino acids: CASSSTGSENTEAFF. The DNA for the CDR3 is TGCGCCAGCAGCTCGACAGGGAGTGAGAACACTGAAGCTTTCTTT.